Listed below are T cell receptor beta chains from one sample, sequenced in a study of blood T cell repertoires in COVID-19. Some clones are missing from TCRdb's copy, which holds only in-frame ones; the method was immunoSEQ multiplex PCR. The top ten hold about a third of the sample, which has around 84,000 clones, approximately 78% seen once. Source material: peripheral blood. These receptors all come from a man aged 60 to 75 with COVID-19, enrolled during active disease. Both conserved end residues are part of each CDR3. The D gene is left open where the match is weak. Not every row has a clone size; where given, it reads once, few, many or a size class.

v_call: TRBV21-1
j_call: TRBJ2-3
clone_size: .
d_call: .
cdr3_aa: CASSRNQRGDLSGKGTDTQYF
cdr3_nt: TGTGCCAGCAGCCGAAATCAACGGGGAGATCTATCGGGGAAAGGGACAGATACGCAGTATTTT

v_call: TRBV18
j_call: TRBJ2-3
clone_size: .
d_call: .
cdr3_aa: CASSLMTDYTDTQYF
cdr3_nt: TGTGCCAGCTCACTAATGACAGATTACACAGATACGCAGTATTTT

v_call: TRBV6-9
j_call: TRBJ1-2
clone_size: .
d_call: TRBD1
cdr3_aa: CASSQDLGTDRGEGESGYTF
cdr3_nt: TGTGCCAGCAGCCAGGATTTGGGCACGGACAGGGGCGAAGGGGAAAGTGGCTACACCTTC

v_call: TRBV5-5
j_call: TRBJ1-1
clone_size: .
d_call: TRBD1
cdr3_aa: CASRLLPGQGDTEAFF
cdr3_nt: TGTGCCAGCAGATTACTACCGGGACAGGGAGACACTGAAGCTTTCTTT

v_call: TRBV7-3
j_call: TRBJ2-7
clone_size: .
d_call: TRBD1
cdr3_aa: CASSPRQGYEQYF
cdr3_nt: TGTGCCAGCAGCCCCCGACAGGGGTACGAGCAGTACTTC

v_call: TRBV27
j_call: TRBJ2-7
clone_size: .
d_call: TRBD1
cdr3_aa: CASSALVGQGGSYEQYF
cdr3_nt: TGTGCCAGCAGTGCTTTGGTCGGACAGGGGGGGTCCTACGAGCAGTACTTC

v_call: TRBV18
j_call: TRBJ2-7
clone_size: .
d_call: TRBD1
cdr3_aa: CASSPPGQAIYEQYF
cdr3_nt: TGTGCCAGCTCACCACCGGGACAGGCGATCTACGAGCAGTACTTC

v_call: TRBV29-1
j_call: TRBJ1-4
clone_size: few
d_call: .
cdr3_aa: CSVEAFEKLFF
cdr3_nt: TGCAGCGTTGAGGCCTTTGAAAAACTGTTTTTT

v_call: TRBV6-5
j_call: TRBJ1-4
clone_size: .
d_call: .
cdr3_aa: CASSYSRTDKKLFF
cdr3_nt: TGTGCCAGCAGTTACTCGAGGACAGACAAGAAACTGTTTTTT

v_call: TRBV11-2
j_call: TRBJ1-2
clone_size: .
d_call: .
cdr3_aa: CASSLDRGYGYTF
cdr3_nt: TGTGCCAGCAGCTTAGATCGGGGCTATGGCTACACCTTC

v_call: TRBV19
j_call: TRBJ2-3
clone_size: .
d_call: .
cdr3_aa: CASSTQETDTQYF
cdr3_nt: TGTGCCAGTAGTACACAGGAGACAGATACGCAGTATTTT

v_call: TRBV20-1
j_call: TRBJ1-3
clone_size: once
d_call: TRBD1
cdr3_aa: CSASRRTGGTGNTIYF
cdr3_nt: TGCAGTGCCAGTCGCAGGACAGGGGGAACTGGAAACACCATATATTTT

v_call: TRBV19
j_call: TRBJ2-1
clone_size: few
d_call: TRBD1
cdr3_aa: CASSMDRSNEQFF
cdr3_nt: TGTGCCAGTAGTATGGACAGGTCCAATGAGCAGTTCTTC

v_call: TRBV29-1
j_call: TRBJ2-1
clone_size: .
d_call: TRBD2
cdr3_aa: CSVSSGSSYNEQFF
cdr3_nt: TGCAGCGTCTCTAGCGGGAGTTCCTACAATGAGCAGTTCTTC

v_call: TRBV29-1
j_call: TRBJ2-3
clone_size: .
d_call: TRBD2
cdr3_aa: CSVLGLAGSTDTQYF
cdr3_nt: TGCAGCGTTCTGGGACTAGCGGGGAGCACAGATACGCAGTATTTT

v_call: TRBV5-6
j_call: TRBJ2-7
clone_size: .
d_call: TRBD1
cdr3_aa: CASSDWTGATEQYF
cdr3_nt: TGTGCCAGCAGCGATTGGACAGGGGCAACCGAGCAGTACTTC

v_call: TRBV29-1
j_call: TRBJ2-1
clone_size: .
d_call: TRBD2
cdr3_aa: CSVEVGLAGGLNEQFF
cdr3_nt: TGCAGCGTTGAAGTTGGCCTAGCGGGGGGGCTGAATGAGCAGTTCTTC

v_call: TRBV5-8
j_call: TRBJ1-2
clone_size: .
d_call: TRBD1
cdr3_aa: CASSSGQGAIGGYTF
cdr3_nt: TGTGCCAGCAGCTCGGGACAGGGGGCGATCGGTGGCTACACCTTC

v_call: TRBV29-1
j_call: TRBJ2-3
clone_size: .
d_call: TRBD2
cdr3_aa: CSVESSGGDTQYF
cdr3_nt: TGCAGCGTTGAGTCTAGCGGGGGGGATACGCAGTATTTT

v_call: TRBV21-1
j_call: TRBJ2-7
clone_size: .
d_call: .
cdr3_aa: CASSKFLSDKGAPGLAGPEQYF
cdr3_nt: TGTGCCAGCAGCAAATTTCTTTCGGATAAGGGCGCCCCGGGACTAGCGGGGCCCGAGCAGTACTTC

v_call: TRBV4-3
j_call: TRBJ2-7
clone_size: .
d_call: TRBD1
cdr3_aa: CASSLGTGIHYEQYF
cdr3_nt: TGCGCCAGCAGCCTCGGGACAGGGATACACTACGAGCAGTACTTC

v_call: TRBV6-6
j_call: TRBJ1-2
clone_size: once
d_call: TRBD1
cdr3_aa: CASSPDRDRDVRTF
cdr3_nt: TGTGCCAGCAGTCCCGACCGGGACAGGGATGTTAGGACCTTC

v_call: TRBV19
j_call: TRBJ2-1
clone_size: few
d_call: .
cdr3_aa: CASSADRSSYNEQFF
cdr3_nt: TGTGCCAGTAGTGCCGACAGGAGCTCCTACAATGAGCAGTTCTTC

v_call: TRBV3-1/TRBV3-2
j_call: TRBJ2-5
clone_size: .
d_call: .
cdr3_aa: CASSPTDGGQETQYF
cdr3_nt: TGTGCCAGCAGCCCAACGGACGGCGGGCAAGAGACCCAGTACTTC

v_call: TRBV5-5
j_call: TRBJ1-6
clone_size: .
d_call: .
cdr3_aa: CASSSSTALTAYNSPLHF
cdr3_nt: .

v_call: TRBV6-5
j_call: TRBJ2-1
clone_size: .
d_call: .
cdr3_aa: CASSYSSGAIDEQFF
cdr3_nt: TGTGCCAGCAGTTACTCATCGGGAGCTATCGATGAGCAGTTCTTC

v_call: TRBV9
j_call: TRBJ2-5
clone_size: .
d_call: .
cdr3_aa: CASSEQDSLSGTQYF
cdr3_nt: TGTGCCAGCAGCGAGCAGGACAGTCTCTCAGGGACCCAGTACTTC

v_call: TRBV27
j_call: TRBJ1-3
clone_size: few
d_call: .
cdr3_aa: CASSLYKKRVKPGNTIYF
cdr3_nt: TGTGCCAGCAGTTTATATAAGAAACGGGTAAAGCCTGGAAACACCATATATTTT

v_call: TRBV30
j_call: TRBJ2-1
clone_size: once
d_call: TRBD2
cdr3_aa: CAWRRTSGRVEQFF
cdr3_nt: TGTGCCTGGAGGAGGACTAGCGGGAGAGTTGAGCAGTTCTTC

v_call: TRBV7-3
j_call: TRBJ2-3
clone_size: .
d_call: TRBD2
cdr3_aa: CASSRGLAGGRGTDTQYF
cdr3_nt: TGTGCCAGCAGCCGGGGACTAGCGGGGGGGCGCGGCACAGATACGCAGTATTTT

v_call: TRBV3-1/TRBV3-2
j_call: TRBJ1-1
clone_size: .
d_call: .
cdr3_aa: CASSWGRNTEAFF
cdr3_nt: TGTGCCAGCAGCTGGGGGCGGAACACTGAAGCTTTCTTT

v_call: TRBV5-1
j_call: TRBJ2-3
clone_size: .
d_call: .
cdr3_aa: CASSLGQVTDTQYF
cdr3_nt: TGCGCCAGCAGCTTGGGGCAGGTCACAGATACGCAGTATTTT

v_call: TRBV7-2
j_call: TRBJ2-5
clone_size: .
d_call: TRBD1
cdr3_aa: CASSSDRGGETQYF
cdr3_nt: TGTGCCAGCAGCTCCGACAGGGGCGGGGAGACCCAGTACTTC

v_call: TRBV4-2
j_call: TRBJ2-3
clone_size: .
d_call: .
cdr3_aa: CASSQPRQATDTQYF
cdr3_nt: TGTGCCAGCAGCCAGCCAAGACAAGCCACAGATACGCAGTATTTT

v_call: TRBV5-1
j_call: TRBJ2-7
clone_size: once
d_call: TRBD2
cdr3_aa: CASSPLGGVRYEQYF
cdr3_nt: TGCGCCAGCAGCCCCCTTGGGGGGGTCCGCTACGAGCAGTACTTC

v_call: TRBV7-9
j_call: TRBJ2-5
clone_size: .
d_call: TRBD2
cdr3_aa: CASSLRAGGNQETQYF
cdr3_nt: TGTGCCAGCAGCTTGCGAGCGGGAGGTAACCAAGAGACCCAGTACTTC

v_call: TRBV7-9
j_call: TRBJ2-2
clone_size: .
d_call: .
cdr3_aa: CASSPRGTGGTGELFF
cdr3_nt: TGTGCCAGCAGCCCCCGAGGGACCGGGGGCACCGGGGAGCTGTTTTTT

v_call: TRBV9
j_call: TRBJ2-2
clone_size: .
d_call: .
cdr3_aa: CASSGLVGTGELFF
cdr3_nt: TGTGCCAGCAGCGGACTAGTGGGCACCGGGGAGCTGTTTTTT

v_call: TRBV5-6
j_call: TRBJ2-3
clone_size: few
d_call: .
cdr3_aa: CASGTPGGTDTQYF
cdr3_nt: TGTGCCAGCGGTACGCCCGGGGGTACAGATACGCAGTATTTT

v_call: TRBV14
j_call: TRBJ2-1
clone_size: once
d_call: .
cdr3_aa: CASSQVSSSLNEQFF
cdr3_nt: TGTGCCAGCAGCCAAGTATCCTCCTCCCTCAATGAGCAGTTCTTC

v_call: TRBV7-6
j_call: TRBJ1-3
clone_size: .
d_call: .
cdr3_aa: CASSLAPQALSGNTIYF
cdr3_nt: TGTGCCAGCAGCTTAGCCCCTCAGGCGCTCTCTGGAAACACCATATATTTT

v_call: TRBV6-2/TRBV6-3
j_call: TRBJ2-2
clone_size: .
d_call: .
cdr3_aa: CASSYPGTGELFF
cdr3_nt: TGTGCCAGCAGTTACCCCGGCACCGGGGAGCTGTTTTTT